A selection of T cell receptor beta chains follows, all from one sample in a study of CD4 T cells in relation to SARS-CoV-2 and coronaviruses. Data came from immunoSEQ multiplex PCR; TCRdb stores just in-frame clones and leaves some out. The sample has just under 65,000 clones; approximately 94% are singletons. Input material: naive CD4+ T cells from PBMCs. The receptor source for this set is a human donor in good health. CDR3s include the opening cysteine and the closing phenylalanine or tryptophan. A D gene is named only where the DNA matches it firmly. Rows may omit the clone size; those that give it use once, few, many or a size class.

NA	TRBJ2-5	NA	TRBV10-1	CASSEPTGTNQETQYF	TGCGCCAGCAGTGAGCCAACAGGGACCAACCAAGAGACCCAGTACTTC
TRBD1	TRBJ2-3	NA	TRBV19	CASRRSRDSLTDTQYF	TGTGCCAGTAGAAGAAGCAGGGACAGCCTCACAGATACGCAGTATTTT
TRBD2	TRBJ2-1	NA	TRBV19	CASSKGGSLNEQFF	TGTGCCAGTAGTAAGGGCGGGAGTTTGAATGAGCAGTTCTTC
NA	TRBJ2-3	NA	TRBV18	CASSPSTGTDTQYF	TGTGCCAGCTCACCTTCGACGGGCACAGATACGCAGTATTTT
NA	TRBJ2-1	few	TRBV19	CASSKEGGNEQFF	TGTGCCAGTAGTAAGGAAGGCGGCAATGAGCAGTTCTTC
NA	TRBJ2-5	NA	TRBV19	CASSIQQGLQETQYF	TGTGCCAGTAGTATCCAACAGGGCCTCCAAGAGACCCAGTACTTC
TRBD2	TRBJ2-5	once	TRBV9	CASSDGVAGGETQYF	TGTGCCAGCAGCGACGGGGTAGCGGGCGGCGAGACCCAGTACTTC
TRBD1	TRBJ1-5	NA	TRBV18	CASSRDRGLQPQHF	TGTGCCAGCTCACGGGACAGGGGTCTCCAGCCCCAGCATTTT
NA	TRBJ2-7	NA	TRBV19	CASSISRGTYEQYF	TGTGCCAGTAGTATAAGCAGGGGTACCTACGAGCAGTACTTC
TRBD1	TRBJ1-6	NA	TRBV4-1	CASSQPGQGNSPLHF	TGCGCCAGCAGCCAGCCGGGACAGGGAAATTCACCCCTCCACTTT
NA	TRBJ2-1	NA	TRBV30	CAWSVLRGTYNEQFF	TGTGCCTGGAGTGTATTAAGGGGAACCTACAATGAGCAGTTCTTC
NA	TRBJ2-3	NA	TRBV27	CASSAGPVRIASTDTQYF	TGTGCCAGCAGTGCGGGACCGGTTAGAATAGCTAGCACAGATACGCAGTATTTT
TRBD2	TRBJ2-5	NA	TRBV4-1	CASSHNIAGVSQETQYF	TGCGCCAGCAGCCATAATATAGCGGGAGTAAGCCAAGAGACCCAGTACTTC
NA	TRBJ2-3	NA	TRBV24-1	CATSEAGASTDTQYF	TGTGCCACCAGTGAGGCGGGTGCCAGCACAGATACGCAGTATTTT
NA	TRBJ1-1	NA	TRBV3-1/TRBV3-2	CASSLQGRNTEAFF	TGTGCCAGCAGCCTCCAGGGGAGGAACACTGAAGCTTTCTTT
TRBD1	TRBJ2-6	NA	TRBV7-8	CASSRSVWDRASSGANVLTF	TGTGCCAGCAGCCGTAGCGTATGGGACAGAGCAAGCTCTGGGGCCAACGTCCTGACTTTC
NA	TRBJ1-1	NA	TRBV4-1	CASSQGGPGRTEAFF	TGCGCCAGCAGCCAAGGGGGTCCAGGGCGCACTGAAGCTTTCTTT
TRBD1	TRBJ2-6	NA	TRBV6-4	CASSDSTGGANVLTF	TGTGCCAGCAGTGACTCGACAGGGGGGGCCAACGTCCTGACTTTC
NA	TRBJ2-6	NA	TRBV24-1	CATSDPPRSGANVLTF	TGTGCCACCAGTGACCCTCCTCGTTCTGGGGCCAACGTCCTGACTTTC
NA	TRBJ2-1	NA	TRBV28	CASSPVATSYNEQFF	TGTGCCAGCAGTCCCGTAGCGACCTCCTACAATGAGCAGTTCTTC
NA	TRBJ1-1	NA	TRBV28	CASSLITEAFF	TGTGCCAGCAGTTTGATAACTGAAGCTTTCTTT
TRBD1	TRBJ1-2	NA	TRBV20-1	CSASRSGTGSSYGYTF	TGCAGTGCTAGTAGGTCCGGGACAGGGTCTTCCTATGGCTACACCTTC
NA	TRBJ2-7	NA	TRBV28	CASTPAGTRRFEQYF	TGTGCCAGCACCCCAGCCGGGACCCGTCGTTTTGAGCAGTACTTC
NA	TRBJ1-1	NA	TRBV7-3	CASSLTGGLNTEAFF	TGTGCCAGCAGCTTAACTGGGGGACTGAACACTGAAGCTTTCTTT
TRBD1	TRBJ2-5	NA	TRBV18	CASSPGQGGETQYF	TGTGCCAGCTCACCCGGACAGGGTGGGGAGACCCAGTACTTC
NA	TRBJ2-2	few	TRBV7-3	CASSIRGEGTGELFF	TGTGCCAGCAGTATTAGGGGAGAGGGGACCGGGGAGCTGTTTTTT
TRBD1	TRBJ2-5	NA	TRBV5-1	CASSLAGTGQETQYF	TGCGCCAGCAGCTTGGCTGGGACAGGACAAGAGACCCAGTACTTC
NA	TRBJ2-7	NA	TRBV28	CASRFAQNSYEQYF	TGTGCCAGCAGGTTCGCGCAGAACTCCTACGAGCAGTACTTC
TRBD2	TRBJ2-2	NA	TRBV4-1	CASSRQLAGGTGELFF	TGCGCCAGCAGCCGACAACTAGCGGGAGGCACCGGGGAGCTGTTTTTT
NA	TRBJ2-7	once	TRBV5-8	CASSLAPYEQYF	TGTGCCAGCAGCTTGGCCCCCTACGAGCAGTACTTC
NA	TRBJ2-7	NA	TRBV5-6	CASSLGGNNPLYEQYF	TGTGCCAGCAGCTTGGGTGGGAACAACCCGTTATACGAGCAGTACTTC
NA	TRBJ1-1	NA	TRBV7-8	CASSFRDAMNTEAFF	TGTGCCAGCAGCTTCCGGGACGCTATGAACACTGAAGCTTTCTTT
TRBD1	TRBJ1-2	NA	TRBV28	CASSRQGNYGYTF	TGTGCCAGTTCAAGACAGGGGAACTATGGCTACACCTTC